Here is one TCR beta chain with its context. Its target is not known. The authors built TCR beta libraries using iRepertoire HTBI primers and Arm-PCR of CDR3 regions. TCRdb fed the multiplex PCR reads into MiXCR, producing one record per CDR3 protein. The table has about 470,000 distinct CDR3 sequences, roughly 20% seen once; the top ten hold 6.5% to 10%. CDR1 and CDR2 (germline): SGHRS, YFSETQ. This CDR3 spans 15 amino acids. The V gene end was trimmed by 7 bases and the J gene end by 2 bases; junction bases not matched to a gene: 6. These data are taken from a study of regulatory T cells in long-lasting Graves disease. Study as a whole: Persistent Graves' disease denoted over 5 years of antithyroid drugs plus positive TSH receptor antibodies. Study-level findings and limits: Favored gene segments in persistent disease were TRBV28, TRBJ1-2 and TRBJ2-5.

Time point reported: persistent/refractory GD, antithyroid drugs over 5 years with positive TRAb. Making the TCR library involved RNA that had been extracted from PBMCs. Graves' disease diagnosis was established per American Thyroid Association guidelines. The authors drew approximately 8.1 milliliters of peripheral blood into EDTA tubes. This chain connects TRBV5-1 to TRBJ2-5, with TRBD2 matching over 12 bases. Material: peripheral blood mononuclear cells (PBMCs), obtained when the disease was refractory, from a patient treated with antithyroid drugs. The sequence came from a female donor with Graves disease. The CDR3, as DNA: TGCGCCAGCCGTCTAGCGGGAGGGCTTCAAGAGACCCAGTACTTC. Amino acids: CASRLAGGLQETQYF.